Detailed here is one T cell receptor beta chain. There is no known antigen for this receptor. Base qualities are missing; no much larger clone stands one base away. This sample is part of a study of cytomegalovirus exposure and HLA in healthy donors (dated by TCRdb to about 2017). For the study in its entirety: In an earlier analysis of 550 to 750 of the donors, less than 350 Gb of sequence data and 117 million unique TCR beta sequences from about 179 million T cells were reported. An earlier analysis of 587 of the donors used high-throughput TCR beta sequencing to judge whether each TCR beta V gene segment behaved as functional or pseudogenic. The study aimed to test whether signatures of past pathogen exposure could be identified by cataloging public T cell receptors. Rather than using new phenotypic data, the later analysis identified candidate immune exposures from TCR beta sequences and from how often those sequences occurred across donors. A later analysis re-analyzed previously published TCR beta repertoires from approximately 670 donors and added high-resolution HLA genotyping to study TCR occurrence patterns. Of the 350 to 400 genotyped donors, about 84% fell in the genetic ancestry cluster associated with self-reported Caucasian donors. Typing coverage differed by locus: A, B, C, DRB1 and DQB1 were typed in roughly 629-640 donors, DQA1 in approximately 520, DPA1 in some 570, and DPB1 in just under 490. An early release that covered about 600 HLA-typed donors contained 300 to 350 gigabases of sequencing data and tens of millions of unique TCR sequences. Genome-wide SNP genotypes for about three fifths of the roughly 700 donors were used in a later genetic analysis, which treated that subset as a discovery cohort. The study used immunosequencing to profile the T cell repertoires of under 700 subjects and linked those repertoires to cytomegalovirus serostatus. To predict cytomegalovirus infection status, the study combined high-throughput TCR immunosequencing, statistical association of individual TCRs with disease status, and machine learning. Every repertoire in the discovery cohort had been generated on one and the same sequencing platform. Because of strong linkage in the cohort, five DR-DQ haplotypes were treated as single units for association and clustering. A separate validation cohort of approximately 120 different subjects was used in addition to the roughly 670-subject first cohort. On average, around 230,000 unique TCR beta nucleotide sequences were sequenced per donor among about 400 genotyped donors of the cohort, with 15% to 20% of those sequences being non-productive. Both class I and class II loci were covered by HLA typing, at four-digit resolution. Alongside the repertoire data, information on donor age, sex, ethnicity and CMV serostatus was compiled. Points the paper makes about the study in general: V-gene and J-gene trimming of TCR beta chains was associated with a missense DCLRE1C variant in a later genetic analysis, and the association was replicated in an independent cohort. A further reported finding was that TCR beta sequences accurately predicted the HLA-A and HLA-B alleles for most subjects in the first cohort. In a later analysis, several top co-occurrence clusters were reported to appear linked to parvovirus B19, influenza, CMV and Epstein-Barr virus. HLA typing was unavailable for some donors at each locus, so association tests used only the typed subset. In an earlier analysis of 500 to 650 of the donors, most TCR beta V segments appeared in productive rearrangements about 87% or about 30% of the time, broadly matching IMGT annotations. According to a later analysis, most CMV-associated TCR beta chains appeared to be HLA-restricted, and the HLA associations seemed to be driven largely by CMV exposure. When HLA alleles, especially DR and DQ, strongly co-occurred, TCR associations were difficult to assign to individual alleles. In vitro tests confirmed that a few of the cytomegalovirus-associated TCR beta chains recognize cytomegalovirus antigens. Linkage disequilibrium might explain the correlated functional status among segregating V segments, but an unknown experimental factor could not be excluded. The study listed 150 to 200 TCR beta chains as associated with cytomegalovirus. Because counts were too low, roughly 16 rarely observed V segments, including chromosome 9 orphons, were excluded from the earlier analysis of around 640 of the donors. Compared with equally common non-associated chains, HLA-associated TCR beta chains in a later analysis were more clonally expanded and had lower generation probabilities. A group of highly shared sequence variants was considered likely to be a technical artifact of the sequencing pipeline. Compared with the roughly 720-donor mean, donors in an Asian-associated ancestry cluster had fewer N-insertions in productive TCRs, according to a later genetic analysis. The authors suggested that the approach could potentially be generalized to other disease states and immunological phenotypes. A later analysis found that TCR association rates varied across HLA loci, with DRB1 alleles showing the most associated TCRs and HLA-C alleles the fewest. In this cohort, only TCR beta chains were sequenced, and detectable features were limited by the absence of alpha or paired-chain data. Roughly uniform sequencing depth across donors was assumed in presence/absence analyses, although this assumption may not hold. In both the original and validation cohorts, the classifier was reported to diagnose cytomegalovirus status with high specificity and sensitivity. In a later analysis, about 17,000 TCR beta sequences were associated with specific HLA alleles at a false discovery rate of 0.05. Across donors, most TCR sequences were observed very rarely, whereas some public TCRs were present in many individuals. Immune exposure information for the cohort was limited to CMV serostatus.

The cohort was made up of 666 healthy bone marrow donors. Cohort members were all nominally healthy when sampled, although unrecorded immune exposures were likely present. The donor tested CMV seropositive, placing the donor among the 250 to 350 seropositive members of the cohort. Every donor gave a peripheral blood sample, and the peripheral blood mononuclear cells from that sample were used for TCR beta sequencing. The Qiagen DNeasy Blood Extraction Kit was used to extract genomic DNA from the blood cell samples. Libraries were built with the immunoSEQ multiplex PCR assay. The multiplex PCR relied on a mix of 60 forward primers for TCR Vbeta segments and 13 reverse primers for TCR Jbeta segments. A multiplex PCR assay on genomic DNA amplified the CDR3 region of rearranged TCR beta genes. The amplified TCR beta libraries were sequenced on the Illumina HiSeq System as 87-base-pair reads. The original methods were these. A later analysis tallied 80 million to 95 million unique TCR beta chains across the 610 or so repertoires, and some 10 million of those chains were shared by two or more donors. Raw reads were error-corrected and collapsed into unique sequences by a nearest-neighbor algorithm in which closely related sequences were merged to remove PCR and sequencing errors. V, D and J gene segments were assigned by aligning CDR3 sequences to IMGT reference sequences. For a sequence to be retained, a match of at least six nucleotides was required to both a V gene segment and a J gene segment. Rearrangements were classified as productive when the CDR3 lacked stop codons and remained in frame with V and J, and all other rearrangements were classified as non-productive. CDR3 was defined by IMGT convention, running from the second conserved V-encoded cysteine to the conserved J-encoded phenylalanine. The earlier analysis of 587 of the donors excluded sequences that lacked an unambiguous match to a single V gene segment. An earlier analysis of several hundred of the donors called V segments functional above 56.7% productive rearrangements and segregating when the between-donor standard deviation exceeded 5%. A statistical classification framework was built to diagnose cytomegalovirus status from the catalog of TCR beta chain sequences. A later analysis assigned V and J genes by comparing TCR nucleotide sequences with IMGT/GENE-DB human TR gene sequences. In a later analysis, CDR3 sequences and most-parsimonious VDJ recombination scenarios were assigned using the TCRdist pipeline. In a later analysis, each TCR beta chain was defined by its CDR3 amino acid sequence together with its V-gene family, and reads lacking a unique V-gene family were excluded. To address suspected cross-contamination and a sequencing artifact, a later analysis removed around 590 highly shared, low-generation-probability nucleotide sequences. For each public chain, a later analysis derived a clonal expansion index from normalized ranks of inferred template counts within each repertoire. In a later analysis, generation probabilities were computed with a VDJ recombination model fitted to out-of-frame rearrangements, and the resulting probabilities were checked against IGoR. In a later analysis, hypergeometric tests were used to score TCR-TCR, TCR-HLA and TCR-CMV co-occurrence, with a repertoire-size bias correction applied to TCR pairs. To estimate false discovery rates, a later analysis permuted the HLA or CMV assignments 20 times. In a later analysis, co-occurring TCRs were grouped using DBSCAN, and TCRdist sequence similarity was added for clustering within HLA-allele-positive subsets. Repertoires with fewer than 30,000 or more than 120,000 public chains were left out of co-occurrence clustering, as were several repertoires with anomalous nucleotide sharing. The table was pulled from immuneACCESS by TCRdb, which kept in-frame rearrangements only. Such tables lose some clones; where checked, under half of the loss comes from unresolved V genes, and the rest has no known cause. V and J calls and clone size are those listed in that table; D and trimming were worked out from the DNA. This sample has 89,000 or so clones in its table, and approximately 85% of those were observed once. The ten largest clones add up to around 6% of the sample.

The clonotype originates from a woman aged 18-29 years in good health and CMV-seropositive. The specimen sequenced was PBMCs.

The DNA reads TGTGCCAGCAGTGGGCAGGGTAATGTGGAGCAGTACTTC. It encodes CASSGQGNVEQYF. Rearrangement joined TRBV2 to TRBJ2-7; the D gene is perhaps TRBD1, on 5 matching bases. The germline V gene specifies SNHLY as CDR1 and FYNNEI as CDR2. V is shortened by 4 bases, J by 7 bases, and the region joining them spans 14 bases. The cysteine opens and the phenylalanine closes a CDR3 of 13 amino acids. Kept here is only the CDR3 DNA, which spans 39 bases and is read in frame from base 1.